These 27 T cell receptor beta chains came from one sample sequenced in a study of T cell responses to AZD1222 COVID-19 vaccine (dated by TCRdb to the early 2020s). What this sample's time point label stands for: baseline before first vaccination. To prepare the library, the immunoSEQ multiplex PCR assay was applied. The table was pulled from immuneACCESS by TCRdb, which kept in-frame rearrangements only. Such tables lose some clones; where checked, under half of the loss comes from unresolved V genes, and the rest has no known cause. This sample has more than 85,000 clones in its table, and roughly 84% of those were observed once. The ten biggest clones cover approximately 15% of the sample. This specimen consisted of peripheral blood, obtained on day 0 of AZD1222 vaccination. Receptor source: an adult in good health.

The rearrangement uses TRBV5-4 and TRBJ1-1, with 7 bases that match TRBD1. Germline values: CDR1 SGHNT, CDR2 YYREEE (reference sequence). The CDR3 has 16 amino acids. V shed 0 bases and J 2 bases; nucleotides not matched to a gene: 7. The CDR3 loop reads CASSLAEGGVNTEAFF. CDR3 sequence (DNA): TGTGCCAGCAGCTTGGCCGAAGGGGGCGTAAACACTGAAGCTTTCTTT.

V and J are TRBV29-1 and TRBJ2-1; a possible D gene is TRBD2 (6 bases). The V gene lost 6 bases and the J gene lost 7 bases, with 16 bases spanning the gap. CDR3 length: 13 residues. CDR1 and CDR2 (germline): SQVTM, ANQGSEA. CDR3 sequence reads: CSVAGLLRNEQFF. CDR3 bases: TGCAGCGTCGCGGGACTTTTACGGAATGAGCAGTTCTTC.

The chain is built from TRBV5-1 and TRBJ1-2; a possible D gene is TRBD1 (6 bases). There are 13 residues in the CDR3. Trimming took 5 bases from V and 4 from J, leaving 12 bases between them. In germline, CDR1 is SGHRS, CDR2 YFSETQ. CDR3 nucleotides: TGCGCCAGCAGAGAAACAGGGATCTATGGCTACACCTTC. Its translation is CASRETGIYGYTF.

The J gene is TRBJ1-6, the V gene TRBV5-4; 7 bases line up with TRBD1. Germline V gene sequence: CDR1 SGHNT, CDR2 YYREEE (reference sequence). The CDR3 is 14 amino acids. V was pared by 4 bases and J by 7 bases, with 5 bases of the junction left unmatched. In DNA form, the CDR3 reads TGTGCCAGCAGCGCGACAGGGAGGAATTCACCCCTCCACTTT. This sequence encodes CASSATGRNSPLHF.

The chain employs TRBV6-2 or TRBV6-3 and TRBJ1-1, with D maybe TRBD1 (5 bases). Germline CDR1 MNHEY, CDR2 SVGEGT. Trimming pared 0 bases from V and 0 bases from J, leaving 11 bases between. This CDR3 is 16 amino acids long. The CDR3 is CASSYSTAAMNTEAFF. The CDR3 DNA reads TGTGCCAGCAGTTACTCGACAGCTGCGATGAACACTGAAGCTTTCTTT.

The chain couples TRBV11-3 to TRBJ2-7; the match to TRBD1 covers 8 bases. The ends lost 7 bases at V and 3 bases at J; junction bases unmatched: 5. CDR3 length: 13 amino acids. Germline-derived CDR1 and CDR2 are SGHNT and YENEEA. The CDR3 here is CASNLQGDYEQYF. Here the CDR3 DNA reads TGTGCCAGCAACCTACAGGGGGACTACGAGCAGTACTTC.

This chain uses TRBV6-2 or TRBV6-3 with TRBJ1-1; D is unclear. CDR1 is MNHEY and CDR2 is SVGEGT in the germline V gene. V lost 5 bases, J lost 8 bases, and 24 bases lay in between. This CDR3 contains 16 residues. The DNA for the CDR3 is TGTGCCAGCAGTGGCCAAAGGATGGGCAGCCCTGGCGAAGCTTTCTTT. This encodes CASSGQRMGSPGEAFF.

This clone occurred once. This sequence joins TRBV11-3 and TRBJ1-3, with 8 bases that match TRBD1. CDR1 and CDR2 (germline): SGHNT, YENEEA. The ends lost 5 bases at V and 2 bases at J; junction bases unmatched: 5. The CDR3 is made up of 15 amino acids. CDR3 region: CASSPQGGTGNTIYF. CDR3 nucleotide sequence: TGTGCCAGCAGCCCACAGGGGGGAACTGGAAACACCATATATTTT. The full variable domain, rest sourced from reference TRBV11-3 and TRBJ1-3, is EAGVVQSPRYKIIEKKQPVAFWCNPISGHNTLYWYLQNLGQGPELLIRYENEEAVDDSQLPKDRFSAERLKGVDSTLKIQPAELGDSAVYLCASSPQGGTGNTIYFGEGSWLTVV.

This sequence joins TRBV15 and TRBJ2-3; D remains ambiguous. Germline values: CDR1 LNHNV, CDR2 YYDKDF (reference sequence). V dropped 5 bases and J dropped 7 bases, with 19 bases sitting between them. The length of the CDR3 is 15 residues. CDR3 nucleotides: TGTGCCACCAGCCCCTCGTCGGGTGGGCAGCATACGCAGTATTTT. It codes for CATSPSSGGQHTQYF.

This chain links TRBV19 with TRBJ1-3; D gene ambiguous. V lost 5 bases to trimming and J lost 0 bases, with 11 bases between them. CDR3 length: 15 residues. Germline V gene lookup returns CDR1 LNHDA and CDR2 SQIVND (reference sequence). This CDR3 reads CASSRNGLSGNTIYF. The DNA for the CDR3 is TGTGCCAGTAGTCGGAACGGCCTCTCTGGAAACACCATATATTTT.

The J gene is TRBJ2-7, the V gene TRBV10-2; 10 bases are shared with TRBD1. Trimming removed 5 bases from V and 5 bases from J; junction bases left unmatched: 9. The germline CDR1 and CDR2 sequences are WSHSY and SAAADI. The CDR3 runs 15 residues. CDR3 bases: TGCGCCAGCAGTAACCGGGACAGGGGTACCCACGAGCAGTACGTC. Its translation is CASSNRDRGTHEQYV.

The chain combines TRBV6-5 with TRBJ1-3; possibly TRBD1 for D (5 bases). The CDR3 has 14 amino acids. Deletions cut 8 bases from V and 3 bases from J, with 14 bases between. The V gene's germline CDR1 is MNHEY and CDR2 SVGAGI. CDR3 region: CASQPGELGNTIYF. Written as DNA, the CDR3 is TGTGCCAGCCAACCGGGGGAACTTGGAAACACCATATATTTT.

V is TRBV2 and J is TRBJ1-3; D possibly corresponds to TRBD1 (6 bases). Germline assignment: CDR1 SNHLY and CDR2 FYNNEI. The length of the CDR3 is 14 residues. V lost 4 bases and J 4 bases, leaving 11 bases between the germline ends. DNA for the CDR3: TGTGCCAGCAGTGCACAGGGATCCGGAAACACCATATATTTT. Translating it yields CASSAQGSGNTIYF.

In its sample, this clone was seen a few times. The chain uses TRBV5-1 and TRBJ2-5, with TRBD1 identical over 8 bases. V gave up 0 bases and J gave up 2 bases; unmatched junction bases: 3. This CDR3 comprises 15 residues. CDR1 and CDR2 (germline): SGHRS, YFSETQ. The CDR3 is CASSLAGQGQETQYF. In DNA form, the CDR3 reads TGCGCCAGCAGCTTGGCCGGACAGGGACAAGAGACCCAGTACTTC.

The CDR3 sequence is CASSYSSPGQGGPLHF. The CDR3 DNA reads as TGTGCCAGCAGTTACTCGAGCCCAGGACAGGGCGGTCCCCTCCACTTT. The chain uses TRBV6-5 and TRBJ1-6; 8 bases line up with TRBD1. Per germline, CDR1 MNHEY and CDR2 SVGAGI. With 0 bases clipped from V and 13 bases from J, the junction kept 11 bases outside the gene matches. There are 16 residues in the CDR3.

The chain recombines TRBV19 with TRBJ2-3; TRBD2 agrees at 10 bases. Per the germline V gene, CDR1 is LNHDA and CDR2 is SQIVND (reference sequence). With 8 bases clipped from V and 4 bases from J, the junction kept 12 bases outside the gene matches. The CDR3 loop spans 16 amino acids. CDR3 DNA: TGTGCCAGTGGCGCTCTAGCGGGAGTGGACCCAGATACGCAGTATTTT. Protein: CASGALAGVDPDTQYF.

This sequence joins TRBV27 and TRBJ1-3; D not certain. The germline CDR1 and CDR2 sequences are MNHEY and SMNVEV (reference sequence). The V end lost 5 bases, the J end lost 3 bases, and 17 bases lay between the germline ends. The CDR3 is 16 amino acids. CDR3 in DNA: TGTGCCAGCAGTGCCGACCGGCCCGACGGTGGAAACACCATATATTTT. Translation gives CASSADRPDGGNTIYF.

This clone has more than one count but fewer than ten. This chain uses TRBV4-1 with TRBJ1-5; no firm D call. The CDR3 has 14 residues. Germline CDR1 is MGHRA and CDR2 is YSYEKL. Trimming cost V 4 bases and J 2 bases, with 9 bases left between them. CDR3 in DNA: TGCGCCAGCAGCCGGGGTCATGGCAATCAGCCCCAGCATTTT. Translating gives CASSRGHGNQPQHF.

This clone came up a few times. The chain carries TRBV24-1 and TRBJ2-1; perhaps TRBD2 as D (6 bases). From germline, CDR1 is KGHDR and CDR2 SFDVKD. V shed 9 bases and J shed 11 bases, with 16 bases lying between them. The CDR3 consists of 12 residues. The chain's CDR3 is CATGSRGRQQFF. The CDR3 coding sequence is TGTGCCACCGGTAGCCGGGGGAGACAGCAGTTCTTC.

The gene calls are TRBV27 and TRBJ2-4; D ambiguous. The CDR3 is 15 amino acids. CDR1 is MNHEY, CDR2 SMNVEV, per germline (reference sequence). The ends were cut back, 6 bases at V and 1 base at J, with 13 bases in the middle. CDR3 loop: CASSSVTLAKNIQYF. The CDR3 DNA sequence: TGTGCCAGCAGCTCCGTCACATTGGCCAAAAACATTCAGTACTTC.

The chain carries TRBV20-1 and TRBJ1-2; D perhaps matches TRBD1 (5 bases). CDR3 length: 9 amino acids. V lost 6 bases to trimming and J lost 10 bases, with 9 bases between them. Germline loops: CDR1 DFQATT, CDR2 SNEGSKA (reference sequence). The CDR3 DNA sequence: TGCAGTGCGGGGGACTTCTACACCTTC. It specifies CSAGDFYTF.

The chain employs TRBV19 and TRBJ1-2; D gene uncertain. CDR1 and CDR2 from the germline V gene are LNHDA and SQIVND (reference sequence). Trimming pared 6 bases from V and 0 bases from J, leaving 14 bases between. The CDR3 has 15 residues. The CDR3 region is CASRSPWQTNYGYTF. CDR3 coding DNA: TGTGCCAGTAGAAGCCCCTGGCAGACTAACTATGGCTACACCTTC. Based on the CDR3 plus reference TRBV19 and TRBJ1-2, the full variable domain is DGGITQSPKYLFRKEGQNVTLSCEQNLNHDAMYWYRQDPGQGLRLIYYSQIVNDFQKGDIAEGYSVSREKKESFPLTVTSAQKNPTAFYLCASRSPWQTNYGYTFGSGTRLTVV.

The gene calls are TRBV18 and TRBJ1-4; 7 bases agree with TRBD1. Per the germline V gene, CDR1 is KGHSH and CDR2 is LQKENI. The CDR3 has 15 residues. Unmatched junction bases numbered 9, after V lost 6 bases and J lost 5 bases. The CDR3: CASSGTESLNEKLFF. For the CDR3, the DNA is TGTGCCAGCTCCGGGACAGAATCCCTAAATGAAAAACTGTTTTTT.

The chain couples TRBV28 to TRBJ1-1, with 9 bases lining up with TRBD1. The ends lost 6 bases at V and 7 bases at J; junction bases unmatched: 6. The CDR3 is 13 amino acids. From germline, CDR1 is MDHEN and CDR2 SYDVKM. The CDR3: CASRPWDRDEAFF. The DNA of the CDR3 is TGTGCCAGCAGACCTTGGGACAGGGATGAAGCTTTCTTT. The entire variable domain, with the rest obtained from reference TRBV28 and TRBJ1-1, is as follows: DVKVTQSSRYLVKRTGEKVFLECVQDMDHENMFWYRQDPGLGLRLIYFSYDVKMKEKGDIPEGYSVSREKKERFSLILESASTNQTSMYLCASRPWDRDEAFFGQGTRLTVV.

The chain has TRBV9 and TRBJ2-1; D is ambiguous. With 0 bases removed from V and 2 bases from J, the gap between germline ends came to 6 bases. This CDR3 has 14 amino acids. Germline V gene data show CDR1 as SGDLS and CDR2 as YYNGEE. CDR3 DNA sequence: TGTGCCAGCAGCGTAGAAGGGACCTACAATGAGCAGTTCTTC. Amino acids: CASSVEGTYNEQFF.

The chain carries TRBV6-2 or TRBV6-3 and TRBJ2-7; the D gene could be TRBD1 or TRBD2 (5 bases each). CDR1 is MNHEY and CDR2 is SVGEGT in the germline V gene. Trimming took 2 bases from V and 6 from J, leaving 11 bases between them. The CDR3 is 13 residues long. CDR3 nucleotide sequence: TGTGCCAGCAGTTACGGGGACGGCTTCGAGCAGTACTTC. Its translation is CASSYGDGFEQYF.

V usage is TRBV6-2 or TRBV6-3 and J usage is TRBJ1-2; TRBD1 matches at 7 bases. CDR3 size: 15 residues. The germline V gene encodes CDR1 MNHEY and CDR2 SVGEGT. Trimming removed 4 bases from V and 0 bases from J; junction bases left unmatched: 5. The DNA for the CDR3 is TGTGCCAGCAGTTTTTGGGACAGACCTAACTATGGCTACACCTTC. Its protein product is CASSFWDRPNYGYTF.